Shown below are 22 T cell receptor beta chains from a single sample sequenced in a study of shared clonotypes between healthy human individuals. TCRdb's copy holds only in-frame clones and misses some; the assay was immunoSEQ multiplex PCR. The sample records approximately 1,000,000 clones, approximately 80% being singletons. The source material was memory CD4+ T cells from PBMCs. Described subset: CD45RA-negative fraction. The receptors stem from a young man in good health. Some clones in this sample may be carry-over from other donors' samples.

This clone was observed once. This chain uses TRBV6-1 with TRBJ2-1, with 10 bases fitting TRBD2. Trimming removed 8 bases from V and 3 bases from J; junction bases left unmatched: 7. This CDR3 contains 15 residues. Germline V CDR1 and CDR2: MNHNS, SASEGT. The CDR3 loop reads CASRILAGNYNEQFF. CDR3 in DNA: TGTGCCAGCCGAATACTAGCGGGGAACTACAATGAGCAGTTCTTC.

V and J are TRBV7-8 and TRBJ2-3; 11 nucleotides line up with TRBD1. The germline V gene encodes CDR1 SGHVS and CDR2 FQNEAQ. The CDR3 runs 17 residues. The V segment lost 1 base and the J segment 6 bases; nucleotides outside the gene matches: 9. The CDR3 loop reads CASSLGWTGGSGDTQYF. CDR3 nucleotide sequence: TGTGCCAGCAGCTTAGGCTGGACAGGGGGCTCGGGGGATACGCAGTATTTT.

The CDR3 here is CASSLGGTGFYEQYF. The CDR3 bases are TGTGCCAGCAGCTTGGGCGGGACAGGGTTCTACGAGCAGTACTTC. The chain recombines TRBV5-4 with TRBJ2-7, with TRBD1 matching over 9 bases. With 0 bases clipped from V and 3 bases from J, the junction kept 4 bases outside the gene matches. The germline V gene has CDR1 SGHNT and CDR2 YYREEE (reference sequence). This CDR3 comprises 15 residues.

As concerns this clone: One end of the junction fails to match germline, which may point to a read error. The rearrangement links TRBV7-9 to TRBJ2-1, with 9 bases that match TRBD1. CDR1 and CDR2 from the germline V gene are SEHNR and FQNEAQ (reference sequence). CDR3 length: 17 residues. As DNA, the CDR3 is TGCGCCAGCAGCGGACAGGGGTCGTTGTCATCCTACAATGAGCAGTTCTTC. Translating it yields CASSGQGSLSSYNEQFF.

This clone was recorded a few times. The J gene is TRBJ2-5, the V gene TRBV7-3; no clear D gene. Germline lookup yields CDR1 SGHTA and CDR2 FQGTGA. With 2 bases removed from V and 5 bases from J, the gap between germline ends came to 12 bases. The CDR3 spans 14 residues. The CDR3 region is CASSLDSTWETQYF. CDR3 nucleotides: TGTGCCAGCAGCTTAGATTCCACTTGGGAGACCCAGTACTTC.

The CDR3 region is CASGLVVGYVNEQFF. The CDR3 region has the DNA TGTGCTAGTGGTTTGGTTGTGGGCTATGTGAATGAGCAGTTCTTC. The chain carries TRBV12-5 and TRBJ2-1; D not resolved. This CDR3 is built from 15 residues. Germline-derived CDR1 and CDR2 are LGHNT and FRNRAP. The germline V and J ends were trimmed by 0 bases and 7 bases, with 13 bases remaining between them.

The chain joins TRBV25-1 to TRBJ2-3; 7 nucleotides match TRBD2. Trimming removed 2 bases from V and 3 bases from J; junction bases left unmatched: 5. Germline CDR1 and CDR2: MGHDK and SYGVNS. The CDR3 is 15 residues long. CDR3 nucleotide sequence: TGTGCCAGCAGTGAAGGCGGGAGTGGGACAGATACGCAGTATTTT. It specifies CASSEGGSGTDTQYF. Filled out from reference TRBV25-1 and TRBJ2-3, the complete variable domain reads EADIYQTPRYLVIGTGKKITLECSQTMGHDKMYWYQQDPGMELHLIHYSYGVNSTEKGDLSSESTVSRIRTEHFPLTLESARPSHTSQYLCASSEGGSGTDTQYFGPGTRLTVL.

This sequence joins TRBV19 and TRBJ2-1, with TRBD2 identical over 15 bases. The CDR3 runs 17 residues. The germline CDR1 and CDR2 sequences are LNHDA and SQIVND (reference sequence). Trimming removed 6 bases from V and 4 bases from J; junction bases left unmatched: 7. The chain's CDR3 is CASRGLAGGPGYNEQFF. The CDR3 region has the DNA TGTGCCAGTAGGGGACTAGCGGGAGGCCCGGGGTACAATGAGCAGTTCTTC.

V gene TRBV27 combines with J gene TRBJ2-7; perhaps TRBD1 as D (6 bases). This CDR3 comprises 13 residues. Germline CDR1 reads MNHEY; CDR2 reads SMNVEV (reference sequence). V was pared by 5 bases and J by 6 bases, with 14 bases between. DNA of the CDR3: TGTGCCAGCAGTGTTAGACAGGCCTCCGAGCAGTACTTC. Translation: CASSVRQASEQYF.

The chain has TRBV15 and TRBJ1-1; no reliable D call. V was clipped by 5 bases and J by 2 bases, with 12 bases between them. The CDR3 sequence is 14 residues long. Germline V lookup: CDR1 LNHNV, CDR2 YYDKDF (reference sequence). The CDR3 DNA sequence: TGTGCCACCAGCGGGGAGACGGGAAACACTGAAGCTTTCTTT. The encoded protein is CATSGETGNTEAFF. Using reference TRBV15 and TRBJ1-1 for the parts outside the CDR3, the full variable domain is DAMVIQNPRYQVTQFGKPVTLSCSQTLNHNVMYWYQQKSSQAPKLLFHYYDKDFNNEADTPDNFQSRRPNTSFCFLDIRSPGLGDTAMYLCATSGETGNTEAFFGQGTRLTVV.

About this clone: This same CDR3 is encoded by further DNA sequences in the sample. This chain links TRBV28 with TRBJ2-7, with no clear D. Germline V gives CDR1 MDHEN, CDR2 SYDVKM. The CDR3 is 13 amino acids. V was cut by 2 bases and J by 2 bases, with 7 bases left in between. CDR3 region: CASSLAGPYEQYF. The CDR3 DNA reads as TGTGCCAGCAGTTTAGCCGGCCCCTACGAGCAGTACTTC. Filled out from reference TRBV28 and TRBJ2-7, the complete variable domain reads DVKVTQSSRYLVKRTGEKVFLECVQDMDHENMFWYRQDPGLGLRLIYFSYDVKMKEKGDIPEGYSVSREKKERFSLILESASTNQTSMYLCASSLAGPYEQYFGPGTRLTVT.

This clone was recorded once. This chain connects TRBV6-1 to TRBJ2-7; D ambiguous. The CDR3 extends over 13 amino acids. Germline lookup yields CDR1 MNHNS and CDR2 SASEGT. V was trimmed by 1 base and J by 6 bases, leaving 10 bases between them. CDR3 sequence: CASSEDVYSEQYF. The CDR3 DNA sequence: TGTGCCAGCAGTGAAGATGTGTATTCCGAGCAGTACTTC.

The genes are TRBV25-1 and TRBJ1-1; possible D gene TRBD1, 5 bases. Trimming pared 1 base from V and 6 bases from J, leaving 15 bases between. The CDR3 has 15 residues. Germline CDR1 MGHDK, CDR2 SYGVNS. CDR3 DNA: TGTGCCAGCAGTGAATTGGGCAATGGGGGATCTGAAGCTTTCTTT. This codes for CASSELGNGGSEAFF. The full variable domain, completed using reference TRBV25-1 and TRBJ1-1, is EADIYQTPRYLVIGTGKKITLECSQTMGHDKMYWYQQDPGMELHLIHYSYGVNSTEKGDLSSESTVSRIRTEHFPLTLESARPSHTSQYLCASSELGNGGSEAFFGQGTRLTVV.

J is TRBJ2-7 and V is TRBV18; D not certain. The V end lost 5 bases, the J end lost 3 bases, and 5 bases lay between the germline ends. CDR3 length: 11 residues. The germline V gene encodes CDR1 KGHSH and CDR2 LQKENI. DNA for the CDR3: TGTGCCAGCTCATCCTACTACGAGCAGTACTTC. Its protein product is CASSSYYEQYF.

This chain joins TRBV5-1 and TRBJ2-5; 8 bases agree with TRBD2. V lost 4 bases, J lost 4 bases, and 12 bases stayed unmatched. Germline-derived CDR1 and CDR2 are SGHRS and YFSETQ. The CDR3 covers 16 residues. The CDR3 is CASSKGAGDWGETQYF. In DNA, the CDR3 is TGCGCCAGCAGCAAGGGAGCGGGAGATTGGGGAGAGACCCAGTACTTC.

CDR3 bases: TGTGCCAGCAGTTCGGTCTGGGAAGCCTACAATGAGCAGTTCTTC. This sequence encodes CASSSVWEAYNEQFF. This chain links TRBV6-1 with TRBJ2-1; D is undetermined. The CDR3 is 15 residues long. With 5 bases removed from V and 2 bases from J, the gap between germline ends came to 13 bases. Germline loops: CDR1 MNHNS, CDR2 SASEGT.

J is TRBJ1-1 and V is TRBV18; 10 bases match TRBD1. Germline values: CDR1 KGHSH, CDR2 LQKENI. J was trimmed by 5 bases and V by 4 bases; bases with no gene match: 4. The CDR3 sequence is 14 residues long. CDR3 in DNA: TGTGCCAGCTCACGACAGGGGGCTAGGACTGAAGCTTTCTTT. This encodes CASSRQGARTEAFF. Complete variable domain (other parts from reference TRBV18 and TRBJ1-1): NAGVMQNPRHLVRRRGQEARLRCSPMKGHSHVYWYRQLPEEGLKFMVYLQKENIIDESGMPKERFSAEFPKEGPSILRIQQVVRGDSAAYFCASSRQGARTEAFFGQGTRLTVV.

The V and J genes are TRBV6-1 and TRBJ1-2; D gene unclear. Between the trimmed V and J ends, which lost 4 bases and 6 bases, there was a span of 12 bases. Germline V CDR1 and CDR2: MNHNS, SASEGT. The CDR3 has 13 residues. The CDR3, as DNA: TGTGCCAGCAGTGTAGACCGGGCCCATGGCTACACCTTC. Its protein is CASSVDRAHGYTF.

The J gene is TRBJ1-5, the V gene TRBV29-1; D remains ambiguous. Germline V gene sequence: CDR1 SQVTM, CDR2 ANQGSEA. V was trimmed by 5 bases and J by 0 bases, leaving 14 bases between them. The CDR3 has 15 amino acids. CDR3 in amino acids: CSVRSGVHSNQPQHF. The CDR3 DNA follows: TGCAGCGTTCGGTCCGGGGTCCATAGCAATCAGCCCCAGCATTTT.

This clone was counted between two and nine times. The rearrangement joins TRBV30 to TRBJ2-3; TRBD1 matches 9 bases. The CDR3 runs to 13 residues. Losses at the gene ends were 1 base for V and 11 bases for J; bases not matched to a gene: 7. The germline V gene encodes CDR1 GTSNPN and CDR2 SVGIG (reference sequence). The CDR3 DNA is TGTGCCTGGAGTGGGGGACAGGGACAAAAGCAGTATTTT. It specifies CAWSGGQGQKQYF.

This clone has a count of ten or more. The chain couples TRBV7-3 to TRBJ2-1; the D call may be TRBD1 or TRBD2 (6 bases each). V was shortened by 3 bases and J by 6 bases, with 18 bases between the two germline ends. The CDR3 extends over 16 amino acids. CDR1 SGHTA and CDR2 FQGTGA come from the germline V gene. The CDR3 DNA reads TGTGCCAGCAGCTTGGGTTCGGGGGCGCGGGTCAATGAGCAGTTCTTC. Translated: CASSLGSGARVNEQFF.

This clone has a single count. V is TRBV5-4 and J is TRBJ2-3; 14 bases are shared with TRBD2. Germline lookup yields CDR1 SGHNT and CDR2 YYREEE (reference sequence). Trimming cost V 2 bases and J 5 bases; bases outside gene matches: 7. The CDR3 runs 17 residues. The CDR3 loop reads CASSLGGTSGSIDTQYF. CDR3 coding DNA: TGTGCCAGCAGCTTAGGCGGGACTAGCGGGAGTATAGATACGCAGTATTTT. Variable domain in full (rest from reference TRBV5-4 and TRBJ2-3): ETGVTQSPTHLIKTRGQQVTLRCSSQSGHNTVSWYQQALGQGPQFIFQYYREEENGRGNFPPRFSGLQFPNYSSELNVNALELDDSALYLCASSLGGTSGSIDTQYFGPGTRLTVL.